This is a list of T cell receptor beta chains from one sample in a study of T cell changes during pregnancy in multiple sclerosis. The method was immunoSEQ multiplex PCR; TCRdb's version includes in-frame clones alone and lacks a portion of them. The sample carries around 80,000 clones, about 94% recorded once. Sequencing was performed on peripheral blood, taken in the second trimester of pregnancy. Receptor source: a female donor in good health, enrolled as a control in a pregnancy study. Each CDR3 is given without its conserved first and last residue. Not every row has a clone size; where given, it reads once, few, many or a size class.

.	TRBV7-9	TRBJ2-3	ASSLSIRDRGSDTQY
once	TRBV5-1	TRBJ2-1	ASSLGDRGYNEQF
.	TRBV5-1	TRBJ2-7	ASSFRTAYEQY
.	TRBV28	TRBJ2-7	ASSRGGGRVAEQY
.	TRBV5-1	TRBJ2-3	ASATSGSEADTQY
.	TRBV19	TRBJ2-7	ASSPRTGKGGEQY
.	TRBV27	TRBJ2-1	ASSLLAGGGLVSEQF
once	TRBV15	TRBJ2-3	ATSYERGYTDTQY
.	TRBV5-1	TRBJ2-7	ASSLGGDGGYEQY
.	TRBV13	TRBJ2-7	ASSFHSGTGNSYEQY
.	TRBV7-2	TRBJ1-3	ASSLSGSSGNTIY
.	TRBV28	TRBJ2-7	ASSSSLSDEQY
.	TRBV5-4	TRBJ1-2	ASSWTGGDYGYT
.	TRBV4-2	TRBJ2-3	ASSQAAPGTQY
.	TRBV6-5	TRBJ1-1	ASSFRDTEAF
.	TRBV5-5	TRBJ2-3	ASSGQGADTQY
.	TRBV7-9	TRBJ2-3	ASRGGGDTQY
once	TRBV27	TRBJ2-5	ASSLRPGSYQETQY
.	TRBV27	TRBJ1-2	ASGPGVAYGYT
once	TRBV19	TRBJ2-2	ASSPSGRFGGELF
.	TRBV29-1	TRBJ2-2	SVHRGRNTGELF
.	TRBV5-1	TRBJ2-1	ASSPRPPTSGAYNEQF
once	TRBV19	TRBJ2-7	ASSRDRFSEQY
.	TRBV6-5	TRBJ2-1	ASSAGTGMRIGQF
.	TRBV5-1	TRBJ2-3	ASSLTGDADTQY
.	TRBV7-9	TRBJ2-1	ASMGGPGEGRDEQF
.	TRBV11-2	TRBJ1-1	ASSFRDRSEAF
.	TRBV7-9	TRBJ2-2	ASRGPDGITGELF
.	TRBV10-3	TRBJ1-5	AISSGQGDNQPQH
.	TRBV6-1	TRBJ2-7	ASSESPSGRGEQY
few	TRBV4-1	TRBJ2-7	ASSQVGPGQGSYEQY
.	TRBV28	TRBJ2-1	ASRGAGQRGNEQF
.	TRBV5-1	TRBJ2-1	ASSIFSGSSYNEQF
.	TRBV28	TRBJ1-2	ASSFWGPYGYT
.	TRBV27	TRBJ2-1	ASSSNSGRGGNEQF
.	TRBV9	TRBJ2-5	ASSPHPRGPETQY
.	TRBV2	TRBJ2-4	ATTKAGIQY
.	TRBV7-2	TRBJ2-1	ASSPGRLAYNEQF
.	TRBV28	TRBJ1-2	ASSFRGGNGYT
.	TRBV19	TRBJ2-7	ASRKGYEQY
.	TRBV28	TRBJ2-6	ASSSGGSGANVLT
.	TRBV7-2	TRBJ2-3	ASRVGSTSTDTQY
.	TRBV30	TRBJ2-1	AWSTPFGAGPHNEQF
.	TRBV28	TRBJ2-7	ASSLPGTYEQY
.	TRBV28	TRBJ2-7	ASSFRASGRAFYEQY
.	TRBV5-1	TRBJ1-2	ASSLVLNYGYT
once	TRBV6-4	TRBJ2-6	ASSDSRDVRGLSSGANVLT